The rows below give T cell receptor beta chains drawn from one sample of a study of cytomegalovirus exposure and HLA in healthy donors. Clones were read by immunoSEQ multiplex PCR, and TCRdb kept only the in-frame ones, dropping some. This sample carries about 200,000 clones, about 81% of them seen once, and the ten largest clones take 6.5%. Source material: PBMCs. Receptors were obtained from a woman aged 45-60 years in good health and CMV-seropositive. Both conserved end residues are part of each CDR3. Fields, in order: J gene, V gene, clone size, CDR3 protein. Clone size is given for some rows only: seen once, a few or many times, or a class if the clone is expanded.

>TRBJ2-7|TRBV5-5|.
CASSLRRTGSSYEQYF
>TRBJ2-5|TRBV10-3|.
CAISGTGKETQYF
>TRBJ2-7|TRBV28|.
CASSPGGGPSYEQYF
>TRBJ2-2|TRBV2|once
CASSAARVTGELFF
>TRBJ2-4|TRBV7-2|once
CASSPSGVRGDIQYF
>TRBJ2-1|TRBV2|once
CASSALAGVSNEQFF
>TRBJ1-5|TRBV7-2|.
CASSLQQGNQPQHF
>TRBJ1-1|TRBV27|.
CASLGGKSTEAFF
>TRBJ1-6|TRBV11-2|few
CASSQTGGHSPLHF
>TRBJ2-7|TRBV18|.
CASSPTSGAYEQYF
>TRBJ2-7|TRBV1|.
CTSSRGSRDRGHEQYF
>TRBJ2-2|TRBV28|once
CASSGDGVRVTGELFF
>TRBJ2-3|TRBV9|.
CASSVPSGTGTRFFTDTQYF
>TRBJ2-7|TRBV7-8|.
CASSLAGSGRSYEQYF
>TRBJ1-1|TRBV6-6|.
CASSYGRAGEAFF
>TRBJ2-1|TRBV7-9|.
CASSLLSPGGSVRYNEQFF
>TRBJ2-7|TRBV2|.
CASSATSGRHEQYF
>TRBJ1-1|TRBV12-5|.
CASGPSAGTEAFF
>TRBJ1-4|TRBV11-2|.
CASSPGFRGEKLFF
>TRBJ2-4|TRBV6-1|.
CASSELGAAKNSQYF
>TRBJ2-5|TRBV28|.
CASSRSTGTGEKETQYF
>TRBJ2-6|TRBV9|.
CASSVAGGANVLTF
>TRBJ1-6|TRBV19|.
CASSIRINRDSPLHF
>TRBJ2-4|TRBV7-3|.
CASSFRGQDIQYF
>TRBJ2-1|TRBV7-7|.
CASSLEGTGGEQFF
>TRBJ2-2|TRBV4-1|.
CASSPILGGLANTGELFF
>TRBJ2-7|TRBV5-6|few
CASSLATGNLPKEQYF
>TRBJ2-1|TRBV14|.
CASSQDQGSGRSSYNEQFF
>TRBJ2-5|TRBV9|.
CASSPGVSGGAEETQYF
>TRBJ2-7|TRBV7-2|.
CASSFRQGSYEQYF
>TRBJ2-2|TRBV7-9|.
CSSSFLAYTGELFF
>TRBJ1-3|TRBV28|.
CASSFLDRDTGNTIYF
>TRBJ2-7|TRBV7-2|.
CASSAKGVQGPYEQYF
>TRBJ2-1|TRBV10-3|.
CAITGTSENNEQFF
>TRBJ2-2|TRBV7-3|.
CASSLRGGTLDTGELFF
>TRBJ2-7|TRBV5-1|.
CASSWGGDSYEQYF
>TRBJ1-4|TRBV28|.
CASSLGAGGKLEKLFF
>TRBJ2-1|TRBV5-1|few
CASSFLQGPIGDEQFF
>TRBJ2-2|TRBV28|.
CASRFSGSSVTGELFF
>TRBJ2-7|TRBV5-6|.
CASSSARSSYEQYF
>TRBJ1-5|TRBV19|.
CASRSKGGEGRQPQHF
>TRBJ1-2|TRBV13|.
CASSLGQGANYGYTF
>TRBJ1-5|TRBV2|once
CASSGDSGAQPQHF
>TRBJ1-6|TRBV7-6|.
CASSLQGNSPLHF
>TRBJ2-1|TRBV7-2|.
CASSQTSGNYNEQFF
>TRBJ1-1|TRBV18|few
CASSPGEGNTEAFF
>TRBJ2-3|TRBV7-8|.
CASSRDWADTQYF
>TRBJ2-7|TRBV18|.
CASSRDQGSEQYF
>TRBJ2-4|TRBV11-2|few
CASSLEPGLAEF
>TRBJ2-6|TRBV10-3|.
CATKTGTSSGANGLTF